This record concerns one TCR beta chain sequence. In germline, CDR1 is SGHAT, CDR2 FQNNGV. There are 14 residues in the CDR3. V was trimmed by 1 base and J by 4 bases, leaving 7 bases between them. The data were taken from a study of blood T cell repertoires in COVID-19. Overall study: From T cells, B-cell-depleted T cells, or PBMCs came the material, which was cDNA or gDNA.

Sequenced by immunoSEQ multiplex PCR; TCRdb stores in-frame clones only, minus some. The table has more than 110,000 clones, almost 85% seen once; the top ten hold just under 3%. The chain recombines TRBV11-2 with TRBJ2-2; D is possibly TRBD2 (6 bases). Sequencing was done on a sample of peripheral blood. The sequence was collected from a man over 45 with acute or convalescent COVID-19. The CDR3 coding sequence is TGTGCCAGCAGCTTAGTCGGGGGCACCGGGGAGCTGTTTTTT. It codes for CASSLVGGTGELFF.